This entry is about one T cell receptor beta chain. Its specificity is not known. The time point denotes: week 11, during vaccination. Topical imiquimod accompanied each vaccine dose, which consisted of 300 ug of mutant IDH1 20-mer peptide. Generated by immunoSEQ multiplex PCR, the TCRdb table keeps only in-frame clones and is missing some. Of 95,000 to 120,000 clones listed, about 90% are singletons. This CDR3 comprises 15 residues. CDR1 and CDR2 (germline): MNHNS, SASEGT. The V end was cut by 4 bases, the J end by 5 bases, with 17 bases between. This sample stems from a study of a mutant IDH1 vaccine in newly diagnosed glioma.

The chain links TRBV6-1 to TRBJ1-1, with TRBD1 as a possible D gene (5 bases). The sequences come from PBMCs, collected from a glioma patient whose treatment included an IDH1 peptide vaccine. The TCR sequence derives from a woman in her 50s with glioma. Here the CDR3 DNA reads TGTGCCAGCAGTGGCCCCCAGGGTCGCGGGACTGAAGCTTTCTTT. Encoded protein: CASSGPQGRGTEAFF.